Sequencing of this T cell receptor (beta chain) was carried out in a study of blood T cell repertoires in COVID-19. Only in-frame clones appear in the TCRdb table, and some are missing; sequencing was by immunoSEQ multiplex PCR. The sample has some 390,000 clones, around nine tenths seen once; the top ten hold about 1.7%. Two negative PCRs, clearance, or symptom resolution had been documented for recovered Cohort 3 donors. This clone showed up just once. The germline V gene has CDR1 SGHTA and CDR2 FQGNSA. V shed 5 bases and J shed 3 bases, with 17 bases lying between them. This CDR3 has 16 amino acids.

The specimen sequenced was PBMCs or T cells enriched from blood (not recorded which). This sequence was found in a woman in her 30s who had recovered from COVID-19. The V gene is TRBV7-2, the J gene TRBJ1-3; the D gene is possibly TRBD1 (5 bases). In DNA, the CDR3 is TGTGCCAGCAGCCCACTCCCCGGGGGGGTTGGAAACACCATATATTTT. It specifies CASSPLPGGVGNTIYF.